Following are 13 T cell receptor beta chains from one sample sequenced in a study of persistence of HIV-infected CD4 T cells. The stimulus was lysate of CMV-infected fibroblasts, 8.5 to 10 ug/mL. CD40L/CD69 double-negative CD45RO-high memory CD4+ T cells were collected. Sequencing used immunoSEQ version 4 in survey mode. Profiling relied on immunoSEQ multiplex PCR, and the TCRdb table lists in-frame clones only, not all of them. The sample has roughly 41,000 clones, approximately 84% seen once. The antigens of these receptors remain unknown. Here the sequenced sample was CD4+ T cells sorted from PBMCs after roughly 17-hour stimulation, taken from a patient who received antiretroviral therapy. Every receptor here comes from an adult man with HIV who was CMV-seropositive.

The chain links TRBV19 to TRBJ1-5, with D possibly TRBD1 on 5 matching bases. Trimming took 9 bases from V and 0 from J, leaving 15 bases between them. Per the germline V gene, CDR1 is LNHDA and CDR2 is SQIVND (reference sequence). CDR3 size: 15 residues. CDR3 sequence: CASKGMTNSNQPQHF. Here the CDR3 DNA reads TGTGCCAGCAAGGGGATGACTAATAGCAATCAGCCCCAGCATTTT.

This chain joins TRBV9 and TRBJ1-5, with D maybe TRBD1 (5 bases). Per the germline V gene, CDR1 is SGDLS and CDR2 is YYNGEE. The V and J ends lost 4 bases and 3 bases respectively, with 8 bases between them. This CDR3 is 13 amino acids long. CDR3 coding DNA: TGTGCCAGCAGCCGGGACTTCAATCAGCCCCAGCATTTT. Translating it yields CASSRDFNQPQHF.

This clone was recorded a few times. The chain employs TRBV2 and TRBJ1-2, with 8 bases aligning to TRBD1. V gave up 5 bases and J gave up 3 bases; unmatched junction bases: 5. CDR3 length equals 14 residues. Germline V gene lookup returns CDR1 SNHLY and CDR2 FYNNEI. CDR3 protein: CASSTQGGDYGYTF. CDR3 DNA sequence: TGTGCCAGCAGTACACAGGGGGGAGACTATGGCTACACCTTC.

The J gene is TRBJ1-4, the V gene TRBV2, with a tentative D call TRBD1 (5 bases). The CDR3 is 14 amino acids. Deletions cut 5 bases from V and 3 bases from J, with 10 bases between. CDR1 and CDR2 from the germline V gene are SNHLY and FYNNEI. This CDR3 reads CASSLQGANEKLFF. In DNA, the CDR3 is TGTGCCAGCAGTTTGCAGGGAGCTAATGAAAAACTGTTTTTT.

The chain uses TRBV6-4 and TRBJ2-3, with TRBD1 as a possible D gene (6 bases). Trimming pared 4 bases from V and 9 bases from J, leaving 14 bases between. Germline CDR1 is MRHNA and CDR2 is SNTAGT. The CDR3 covers 13 residues. CDR3 bases: TGTGCCAGCAGTGGGACAGCCAGTGGGACGCAGTATTTT. It yields the protein CASSGTASGTQYF.

This CDR3 reads CASSPRDPLRDTQYF. The CDR3 bases are TGTGCCAGCAGCCCCCGGGACCCCCTTAGAGATACGCAGTATTTT. The rearrangement joins TRBV4-2 to TRBJ2-3; perhaps D is TRBD1 or TRBD2 (5 bases each). This CDR3 is built from 15 residues. V lost 4 bases, J lost 5 bases, and 16 bases lay in between. The germline CDR1 and CDR2 sequences are LGHNA and YNFKEQ.

This chain joins TRBV7-9 and TRBJ2-3, with 7 bases aligning to TRBD2. The CDR3 totals 16 residues. V lost 4 bases to trimming and J lost 3 bases; unmatched junction nucleotides: 10. Germline CDR1 and CDR2: SEHNR and FQNEAQ (reference sequence). CDR3 sequence reads: CASSSGGGARTDTQYF. The CDR3 DNA reads TGTGCCAGCAGCTCCGGGGGAGGGGCGAGGACAGATACGCAGTATTTT.

The gene calls are TRBV5-1 and TRBJ1-4; TRBD1 matches at 7 bases. J was trimmed by 3 bases and V by 0 bases; bases with no gene match: 8. This CDR3 contains 17 residues. Germline V CDR1 and CDR2: SGHRS, YFSETQ. CDR3 in DNA: TGCGCCAGCAGCTTGGGACAGGGTGTCGCAGCTAATGAAAAACTGTTTTTT. Translating it yields CASSLGQGVAANEKLFF.

The chain couples TRBV7-9 to TRBJ2-7; tentatively, D is TRBD2 (7 bases). V was pared by 11 bases and J by 7 bases, with 24 bases between. The CDR3 extends over 14 amino acids. Germline CDR1 reads SEHNR; CDR2 reads FQNEAQ (reference sequence). The CDR3 DNA follows: TGTGCCGGCACCCAAGGGGGGGCCACCTCAGAGCAGTACTTC. Amino acid sequence: CAGTQGGATSEQYF.

V is TRBV2 and J is TRBJ1-6; 8 bases agree with TRBD1. From germline, CDR1 is SNHLY and CDR2 FYNNEI. This CDR3 has 15 amino acids. V was pared by 6 bases and J by 10 bases, with 11 bases of the junction left unmatched. The CDR3 loop is CASSVVDRGRSPLHF. CDR3 coding DNA: TGTGCCAGCAGCGTAGTCGACAGGGGTCGCTCACCCCTCCACTTT. Combining the CDR3 with reference TRBV2 and TRBJ1-6 gives the whole variable domain EPEVTQTPSHQVTQMGQEVILRCVPISNHLYFYWYRQILGQKVEFLVSFYNNEISEKSEIFDDQFSVERPDGSNFTLKIRSTKLEDSAMYFCASSVVDRGRSPLHFGNGTRLTVT.

The V and J genes are TRBV6-5 and TRBJ1-4; D is possibly TRBD1 (5 bases). The CDR3 loop spans 13 amino acids. Trimming removed 6 bases from V and 8 bases from J, with 13 bases in between. Germline V CDR1 and CDR2: MNHEY, SVGAGI. The CDR3 bases are TGTGCCAGCAGCTCGAGAGGGGTCGAAAAACTGTTTTTT. It translates to CASSSRGVEKLFF.

J is TRBJ1-2 and V is TRBV3-1 (or the pseudogene TRBV3-2), with 7 bases identical to TRBD1. Germline V gene lookup returns CDR1 LGHDT and CDR2 YNNKEL (reference sequence). The CDR3 sequence is 12 residues long. J lost 6 bases, V lost 5 bases, and 3 bases had no gene match. Written as DNA, the CDR3 is TGTGCCAGCAGCTCTACAGGGGATGGCTACACCTTC. This codes for CASSSTGDGYTF.

The gene calls are TRBV27 and TRBJ2-3, with TRBD2 as a possible D gene (5 bases). Trimming left V 3 bases short and J 1 base short, with 11 bases between. The germline V gene encodes CDR1 MNHEY and CDR2 SMNVEV (reference sequence). The CDR3 extends over 15 amino acids. CDR3 protein: CASSFVDSRTDTQYF. The CDR3 DNA follows: TGTGCCAGCAGTTTCGTGGACTCGCGCACAGATACGCAGTATTTT.